The 24 T cell receptor beta chains below all came from one sample that was sequenced in a study of blood T cell repertoires in COVID-19. Sequenced by immunoSEQ multiplex PCR; TCRdb stores in-frame clones only, minus some. The sample includes hundreds of thousands of clones, over 85% of them seen just once. Input material: peripheral blood. Receptor source: a woman aged 25 to 39 with COVID-19, enrolled during active disease.

V and J are TRBV6-6 and TRBJ1-2, with a weak D call TRBD1 (6 bases). The V end was cut by 2 bases, the J end by 4 bases, with 8 bases between. This CDR3 is built from 13 residues. Per germline, CDR1 MNHNY and CDR2 SVGAGI (reference sequence). The chain's CDR3 is CASSYVRGYGYTF. CDR3 DNA: TGTGCCAGCAGTTACGTCAGGGGCTATGGCTACACCTTC.

The chain employs TRBV5-6 and TRBJ2-5; the match to TRBD1 covers 11 bases. Looked up from germline, CDR1 is SGHDT and CDR2 is YYEEEE. V gave up 2 bases and J gave up 5 bases; unmatched junction bases: 2. This CDR3 is built from 14 residues. The CDR3 sequence is CASSLGTGGETQYF. DNA for the CDR3: TGTGCCAGCAGCTTAGGGACAGGGGGGGAGACCCAGTACTTC.

This chain joins TRBV7-8 and TRBJ1-1, with D possibly being TRBD1 (5 bases). This CDR3 is 16 amino acids long. V shed 5 bases and J shed 5 bases, with 21 bases lying between them. The germline CDR1 and CDR2 sequences are SGHVS and FQNEAQ. The CDR3 here is CASSLISSQGKTEAFF. The CDR3 DNA sequence: TGTGCCAGCAGCCTTATCTCAAGCCAGGGAAAGACTGAAGCTTTCTTT.

J is TRBJ1-2 and V is TRBV2, with D unresolved. CDR1 is SNHLY and CDR2 is FYNNEI in the germline V gene. Trimming cost V 1 base and J 5 bases, with 2 bases left between them. CDR3 length: 11 amino acids. The CDR3: CASSEVYGYTF. CDR3 bases: TGTGCCAGCAGTGAAGTATATGGCTACACCTTC.

The chain is built from TRBV6-5 and TRBJ1-4, with TRBD1 matching 10 bases. The V gene end was trimmed by 6 bases and the J gene end by 11 bases; junction bases not matched to a gene: 9. The CDR3 consists of 14 residues. Germline V gene data show CDR1 as MNHEY and CDR2 as SVGAGI. CDR3: CASSGAGTGDKLFF. For the CDR3, the DNA is TGTGCCAGCAGCGGGGCCGGGACAGGGGACAAACTGTTTTTT.

This chain joins TRBV27 and TRBJ1-1, with D unresolved. V was pared by 3 bases and J by 1 base, with 12 bases between. The CDR3 sequence is 15 residues long. Germline V lookup: CDR1 MNHEY, CDR2 SMNVEV (reference sequence). The CDR3 DNA follows: TGTGCCAGCAGTTTTGGTGCAGGAGGGAACACTGAAGCTTTCTTT. This encodes CASSFGAGGNTEAFF.

V and J are TRBV5-1 and TRBJ1-2, with D maybe TRBD1 (6 bases). The CDR3 consists of 16 residues. Germline V gene data show CDR1 as SGHRS and CDR2 as YFSETQ. Trimming removed 2 bases at V and 3 bases at J, with 17 bases between. The CDR3 reads CASSFMERDKYYGYTF. The CDR3 DNA reads as TGCGCCAGCAGCTTCATGGAGCGGGACAAGTACTATGGCTACACCTTC.

The chain recombines TRBV28 with TRBJ1-4; D gene uncertain. Germline lookup yields CDR1 MDHEN and CDR2 SYDVKM. The CDR3 runs to 11 residues. V was shortened by 6 bases and J by 7 bases, with 6 bases between the two germline ends. The CDR3 DNA follows: TGTGCCAGCAGCCTTCTTGAAAAACTGTTTTTT. It specifies CASSLLEKLFF.

The V gene is TRBV9, the J gene TRBJ2-7, with D perhaps matching TRBD1 (6 bases). The germline CDR1 and CDR2 sequences are SGDLS and YYNGEE. V was cut by 3 bases and J by 6 bases, with 10 bases left in between. The CDR3 runs 12 residues. This CDR3 reads CASSADRFEQYF. CDR3 sequence (DNA): TGTGCCAGCAGCGCAGACAGGTTCGAGCAGTACTTC. The entire variable domain, with the rest obtained from reference TRBV9 and TRBJ2-7, is as follows: DSGVTQTPKHLITATGQRVTLRCSPRSGDLSVYWYQQSLDQGLQFLIQYYNGEERAKGNILERFSAQQFPDLHSELNLSSLELGDSALYFCASSADRFEQYFGPGTRLTVT.

The chain couples TRBV9 to TRBJ1-2; 7 positions agree with TRBD1. The CDR3 covers 14 residues. Germline loops: CDR1 SGDLS, CDR2 YYNGEE. V lost 4 bases, J lost 8 bases, and 11 bases stayed unmatched. The DNA of the CDR3 is TGTGCCAGCAGCCCCATGGGCAAGGGGGCGGGCTACACCTTC. This sequence encodes CASSPMGKGAGYTF. The full variable domain, with the rest looked up from reference TRBV9 and TRBJ1-2, is DSGVTQTPKHLITATGQRVTLRCSPRSGDLSVYWYQQSLDQGLQFLIQYYNGEERAKGNILERFSAQQFPDLHSELNLSSLELGDSALYFCASSPMGKGAGYTFGSGTRLTVV.

The chain employs TRBV27 and TRBJ2-7; the match to TRBD1 covers 8 bases. With 3 bases clipped from V and 7 bases from J, the junction kept 14 bases outside the gene matches. The CDR3 has 16 amino acids. Germline CDR1 reads MNHEY; CDR2 reads SMNVEV (reference sequence). The DNA of the CDR3 is TGTGCCAGCAGTTTTGGCTTACGGACAGGGAATGGAGAGCAGTACTTC. Its protein is CASSFGLRTGNGEQYF.

The chain uses TRBV11-2 and TRBJ2-3; weak D call: TRBD1 (6 bases). The length of the CDR3 is 17 residues. V dropped 5 bases and J dropped 2 bases, with 20 bases sitting between them. Germline assignment: CDR1 SGHAT and CDR2 FQNNGV. This chain's CDR3 is CASSPPKWGPITDTQYF. For the CDR3, the DNA is TGTGCCAGCAGCCCCCCAAAGTGGGGGCCAATCACAGATACGCAGTATTTT.

This sequence joins TRBV6-5 and TRBJ1-2; D call uncertain. Germline V lookup: CDR1 MNHEY, CDR2 SVGAGI. This CDR3 region has 13 residues. With 2 bases removed from V and 4 bases from J, the gap between germline ends came to 8 bases. The CDR3 is CASSYDRSYGYTF. In DNA, the CDR3 is TGTGCCAGCAGTTACGATCGGAGCTATGGCTACACCTTC.

This chain joins TRBV11-1 and TRBJ2-5; D call uncertain. V lost 3 bases, J lost 7 bases, and 12 bases lay in between. This CDR3 is built from 13 residues. Germline V gene lookup returns CDR1 SGHAT and CDR2 FQDESV (reference sequence). This CDR3 reads CASSFRDRGTQYF. In DNA, the CDR3 is TGTGCCAGCAGCTTCCGAGACCGCGGGACCCAGTACTTC. Full variable domain (remainder filled in from reference TRBV11-1 and TRBJ2-5): EAEVAQSPRYKITEKSQAVAFWCDPISGHATLYWYRQILGQGPELLVQFQDESVVDDSQLPKDRFSAERLKGVDSTLKIQPAELGDSAMYLCASSFRDRGTQYFGPGTRLLVL.

This sequence joins TRBV18 and TRBJ1-1, with 8 bases aligning to TRBD1. Germline-derived CDR1 and CDR2 are KGHSH and LQKENI. V lost 6 bases, J lost 3 bases, and 12 bases stayed unmatched. The CDR3 loop spans 16 amino acids. Written as DNA, the CDR3 is TGTGCCAGCTCCGATTATCAGGGGGCGCGGGACACTGAAGCTTTCTTT. It specifies CASSDYQGARDTEAFF.

The CDR3 spells CASSSIAGTHTDTQYF. CDR3 DNA sequence: TGTGCCAGCAGCTCGATAGCGGGAACCCACACAGATACGCAGTATTTT. V usage is TRBV7-2 and J usage is TRBJ2-3, with 8 bases that match TRBD2. The germline V gene has CDR1 SGHTA and CDR2 FQGNSA. The CDR3 is 16 residues long. After removal of 4 bases from V and 2 bases from J, the junction contained 8 bases not matched to a gene.

The rearrangement uses TRBV4-1 and TRBJ1-4; D possibly corresponds to TRBD1 (5 bases). From germline, CDR1 is MGHRA and CDR2 YSYEKL. V was pared by 0 bases and J by 8 bases, with 10 bases between. There are 14 residues in the CDR3. The CDR3 is CASSQDRAVEKLFF. The CDR3 nucleotides read TGCGCCAGCAGCCAAGACAGGGCGGTCGAAAAACTGTTTTTT.

The sample holds one count of this clone. The chain couples TRBV11-1 to TRBJ1-1; no firm D call. Trimming took 2 bases from V and 7 from J, leaving 8 bases between them. The germline V gene has CDR1 SGHAT and CDR2 FQDESV (reference sequence). There are 12 residues in the CDR3. The chain's CDR3 is CASSLLQHEAFF. For the CDR3, the DNA is TGTGCCAGCAGCTTACTACAGCATGAAGCTTTCTTT.

The rearrangement joins TRBV10-1 to TRBJ1-5; no reliable D call. V was trimmed by 1 base and J by 5 bases, leaving 6 bases between them. CDR1 and CDR2 (germline): WNHNN, SYGVQD (reference sequence). The CDR3 extends over 13 amino acids. The DNA of the CDR3 is TGCGCCAGCAGTGAGTTCCGGGATCAGCCCCAGCATTTT. Amino acids: CASSEFRDQPQHF.

Many counts were recorded for this clone. The J gene is TRBJ1-2, the V gene TRBV27; TRBD1 aligns across 7 bases. This CDR3 is 14 amino acids long. Germline CDR1 MNHEY, CDR2 SMNVEV (reference sequence). The V segment lost 4 bases and the J segment 0 bases; nucleotides outside the gene matches: 2. In DNA form, the CDR3 reads TGTGCCAGCAGTTCAGGGACAGCTAACTATGGCTACACCTTC. Protein product: CASSSGTANYGYTF.

The count of this clone is one. This chain connects TRBV2 to TRBJ2-5, with D perhaps TRBD2 (6 bases). Deletions cut 2 bases from V and 1 base from J, with 14 bases between. CDR1 SNHLY and CDR2 FYNNEI come from the germline V gene. The CDR3 is 16 residues long. The CDR3 here is CASSEPGRGVQETQYF. CDR3 in DNA: TGTGCCAGCAGTGAACCAGGGCGGGGAGTCCAAGAGACCCAGTACTTC.

The chain is built from TRBV3-1 (or the pseudogene TRBV3-2) and TRBJ2-5; 8 bases are shared with TRBD1. Losses at the gene ends were 1 base for V and 5 bases for J; bases not matched to a gene: 9. Germline V CDR1 and CDR2: LGHDT, YNNKEL (reference sequence). CDR3 length equals 16 residues. The CDR3 DNA reads as TGTGCCAGCAGCCAAGGCAGGGCAGGGGGCTGGGAGACCCAGTACTTC. It specifies CASSQGRAGGWETQYF.

This clone has only a few counts. For the CDR3, the DNA is TGTGCCAGCAACCCCGCACCTATCAGGGTCGAGCAGTACTTC. It is translated as CASNPAPIRVEQYF. This chain links TRBV2 with TRBJ2-7, with a weak D call TRBD1 (5 bases). Germline V gene lookup returns CDR1 SNHLY and CDR2 FYNNEI. CDR3 length equals 14 residues. Trimming left V 7 bases short and J 6 bases short, with 19 bases between.

The CDR3 protein is CASRGLTPYEQYF. The CDR3 DNA reads as TGTGCCAGCAGGGGCCTCACACCTTACGAGCAGTACTTC. The chain combines TRBV27 with TRBJ2-7; no definite D call. CDR3 length equals 13 residues. V lost 6 bases to trimming and J lost 4 bases, with 13 bases between them. Germline V gene data show CDR1 as MNHEY and CDR2 as SMNVEV (reference sequence).